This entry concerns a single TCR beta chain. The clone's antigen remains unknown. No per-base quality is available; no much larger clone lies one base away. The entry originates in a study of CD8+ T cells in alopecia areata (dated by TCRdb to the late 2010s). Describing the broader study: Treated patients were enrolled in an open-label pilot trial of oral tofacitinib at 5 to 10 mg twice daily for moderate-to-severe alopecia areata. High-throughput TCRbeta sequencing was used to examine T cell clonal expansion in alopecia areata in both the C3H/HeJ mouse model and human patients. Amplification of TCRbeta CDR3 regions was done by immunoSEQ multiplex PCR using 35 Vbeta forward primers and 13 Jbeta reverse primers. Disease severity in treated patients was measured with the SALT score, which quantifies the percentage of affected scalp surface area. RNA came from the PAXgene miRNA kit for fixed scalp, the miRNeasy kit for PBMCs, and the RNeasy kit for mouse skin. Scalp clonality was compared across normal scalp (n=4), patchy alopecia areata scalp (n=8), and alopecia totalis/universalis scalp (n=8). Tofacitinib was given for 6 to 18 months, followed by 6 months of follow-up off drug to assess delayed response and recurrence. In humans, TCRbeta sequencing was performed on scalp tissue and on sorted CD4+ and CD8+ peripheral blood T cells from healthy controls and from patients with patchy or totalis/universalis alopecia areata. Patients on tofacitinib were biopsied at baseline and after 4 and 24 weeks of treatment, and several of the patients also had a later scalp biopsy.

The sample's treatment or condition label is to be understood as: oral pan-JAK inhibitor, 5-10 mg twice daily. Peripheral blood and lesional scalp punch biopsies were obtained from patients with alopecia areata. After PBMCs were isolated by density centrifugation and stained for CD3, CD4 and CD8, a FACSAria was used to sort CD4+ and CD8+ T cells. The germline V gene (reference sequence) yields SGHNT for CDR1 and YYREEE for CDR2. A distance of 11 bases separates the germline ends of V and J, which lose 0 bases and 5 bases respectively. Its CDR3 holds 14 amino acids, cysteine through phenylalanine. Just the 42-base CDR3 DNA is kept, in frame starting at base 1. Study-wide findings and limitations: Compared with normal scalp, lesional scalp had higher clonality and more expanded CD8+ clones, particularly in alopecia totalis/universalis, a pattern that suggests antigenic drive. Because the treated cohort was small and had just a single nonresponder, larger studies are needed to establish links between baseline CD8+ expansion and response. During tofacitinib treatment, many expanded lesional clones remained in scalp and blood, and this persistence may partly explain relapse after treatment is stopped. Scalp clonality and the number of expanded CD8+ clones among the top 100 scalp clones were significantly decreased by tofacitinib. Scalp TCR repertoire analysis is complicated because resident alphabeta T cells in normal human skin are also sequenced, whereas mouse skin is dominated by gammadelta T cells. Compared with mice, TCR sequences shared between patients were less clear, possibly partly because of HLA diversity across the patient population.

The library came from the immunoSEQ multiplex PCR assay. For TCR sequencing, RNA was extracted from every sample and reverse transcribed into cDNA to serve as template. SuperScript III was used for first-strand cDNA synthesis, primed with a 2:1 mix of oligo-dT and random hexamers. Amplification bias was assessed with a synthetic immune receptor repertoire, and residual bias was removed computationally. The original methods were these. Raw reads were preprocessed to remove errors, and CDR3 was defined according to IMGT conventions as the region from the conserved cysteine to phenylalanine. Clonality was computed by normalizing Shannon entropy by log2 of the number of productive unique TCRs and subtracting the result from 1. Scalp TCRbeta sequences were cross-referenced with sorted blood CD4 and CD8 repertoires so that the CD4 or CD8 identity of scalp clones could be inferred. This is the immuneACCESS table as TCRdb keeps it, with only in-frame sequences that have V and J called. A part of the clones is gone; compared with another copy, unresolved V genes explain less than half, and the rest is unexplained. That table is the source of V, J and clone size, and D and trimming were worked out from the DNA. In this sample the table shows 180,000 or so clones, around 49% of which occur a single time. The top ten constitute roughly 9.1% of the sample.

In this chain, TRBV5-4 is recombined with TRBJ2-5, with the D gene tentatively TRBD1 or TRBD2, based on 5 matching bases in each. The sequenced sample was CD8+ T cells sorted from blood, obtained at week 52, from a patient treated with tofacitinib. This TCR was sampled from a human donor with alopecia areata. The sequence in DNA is TGTGCCAGCAGCTTGGGGGGGAATGGGGAGACCCAGTACTTC. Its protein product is CASSLGGNGETQYF.